This T cell receptor beta chain originates from a study of early T cells in non-severe SARS-CoV-2 infection. Study details: With bulk RNA from unsorted whole blood as input, sequencing yielded unpaired chains. Findings and limits, study-wide: VDJdb matching favored anti-spike CD8 responses, missing private and CD4 specificities.

This CDR3 spans 14 amino acids. V lost 6 bases and J 4 bases, leaving 15 bases between the germline ends. In the library, individual cDNA molecules carried attached unique molecular identifiers. TCRdb reprocessed the 5' RACE reads with MiXCR, giving one entry per CDR3 protein. Among some 67,000 distinct CDR3 sequences listed, less than 15% were seen once. Details on this clonotype: No antigen is known for it.

The sample comprised whole blood. The rearrangement links TRBV12-3 or TRBV12-4 to TRBJ1-1, with D possibly matching TRBD1 (6 bases). The TCR originated in an adult who was a healthcare worker with PCR-confirmed SARS-CoV-2 infection or an uninfected control (not recorded which). The CDR3 is CASSWTEESTEAFF. In DNA form, the CDR3 reads TGTGCCAGCAGCTGGACAGAGGAGTCCACTGAAGCTTTCTTT.